Sequencing of this TCR beta chain was carried out in a study of CXCR3-negative and CXCR3-positive naive CD8 T cells. General study findings and limits: High diversity, comparable across both naive subsets, contrasted with much lower diversity in memory CD8+ cells. Once cells were cryopreserved, CXCR3 expression went down partly, and most assays used fresh PBMCs. TRBV-TRBJ usage was alike in naive CXCR3-negative and CXCR3-positive cells but differed in memory cells.

About this clonotype itself: Its antigen is currently unknown.

TRB cDNA libraries were made by UMI-labeled 5' RACE. Using the 5' RACE reads, TCRdb records one entry per CDR3 protein without DNA. This listing includes over 100,000 distinct CDR3 sequences. The sample consisted of naive CXCR3- CD8+ T cells from blood. Subset given: CD45RO-CCR7+CD27+CD95- naive CD8+ T cells lacking CXCR3 (TNR3-). This TCR came from a human donor in good health. Some clones in this sample may be carry-over from other donors' samples.

The CDR3 is CASKGGNTEAFF. The J gene is TRBJ1-1, the V gene TRBV4-1; TCRdb's D gene call, TRBD1, goes unchecked for lack of DNA. This CDR3 region has 12 residues. Germline CDR1 MGHRA, CDR2 YSYEKL.